This T cell receptor beta chain emerged from a study of human T cells and chemical hapten exposure. Overall study context: Application of 0.01% DPC to the upper back was done by patch test, with a reading at 6 days.

This clonotype was detected ten times or more. One entry per CDR3 protein, called by TCRdb with MiXCR from the RACE reads. This repertoire shows about 85,000 distinct CDR3 sequences, roughly 8.5% found once; its top ten account for roughly 2.6%. Time point given: pre-sensitization, week 0. Treatment in this sample: therapeutic diphenylcyclopropenone sensitization with weekly scalp DPC. Investigators collected blood before applying each patch test. Per the germline V gene, CDR1 is MNHEY and CDR2 is SVGEGT. The V gene end was trimmed by 10 bases and the J gene end by 7 bases; junction bases not matched to a gene: 13. The CDR3 runs 14 residues.

The TCR was taken from a man between 35 and 55 years old with alopecia areata. Some clones in this sample may be carry-over from other donors' samples. V gene TRBV6-2 or TRBV6-3 combines with J gene TRBJ2-4; 7 nucleotides line up with TRBD2. The sequences come from whole blood, collected in connection with sensitization to the hapten diphenylcyclopropenone (DPC). The CDR3 DNA reads as TGTGCCACCAATGAGCGGGACCCGCAGAACATTCAGTACTTC. Translating gives CATNERDPQNIQYF.